These T cell receptor beta chains were read from a single sample in a study of T cell responses to AZD1222 COVID-19 vaccine. Profiled with immunoSEQ multiplex PCR; TCRdb holds only in-frame clones, not every one. Among 140,000 to 150,000 clones listed, around nine tenths were seen once. Sequenced material: peripheral blood, taken on day 0 of MenACWY control vaccination. The receptors stem from an adult in good health. Both conserved end residues are trimmed from each CDR3.

CDR3,J,V
ASSRDRGTEAF,TRBJ1-1,TRBV27
ASSHVDEAF,TRBJ1-1,TRBV5-4
ASSRGTEAF,TRBJ1-1,TRBV3-1/TRBV3-2
ASSFGPGDVTNYGYT,TRBJ1-2,TRBV5-1
ATSDSRTGRINEQF,TRBJ2-1,TRBV24-1
ASSVEGYQETQY,TRBJ2-5,TRBV9
ASSQEGWNTEAF,TRBJ1-1,TRBV4-1
ASSLGGLNEKLF,TRBJ1-4,TRBV5-5
ASSGDRVINTGELF,TRBJ2-2,TRBV6-1
ASSSDSGVAQPQH,TRBJ1-5,TRBV9
ASSGATLSTDTQY,TRBJ2-3,TRBV6-6
ASSPPGQNHGYT,TRBJ1-2,TRBV18
ASSSRDRLNTEAF,TRBJ1-1,TRBV6-6
ASSQDGGESYEQY,TRBJ2-7,TRBV4-2
ASRTGSGNTIY,TRBJ1-3,TRBV2
ASTIDRLANVLT,TRBJ2-6,TRBV3-1/TRBV3-2
ASSLAVAGSSYEQY,TRBJ2-7,TRBV5-1
ASSLEGFGGYT,TRBJ1-2,TRBV5-1
ASSRSPGQQETQY,TRBJ2-5,TRBV2
ASIQTGESNYGYT,TRBJ1-2,TRBV28
ASSQPGRNTEAF,TRBJ1-1,TRBV3-1/TRBV3-2
AISESVVAPKGF,TRBJ2-1,TRBV10-3
ASSPLAGSVYEQY,TRBJ2-7,TRBV4-1
ASSLGGGSYNSPLH,TRBJ1-6,TRBV5-4
ASSLGGANYGYT,TRBJ1-2,TRBV5-6